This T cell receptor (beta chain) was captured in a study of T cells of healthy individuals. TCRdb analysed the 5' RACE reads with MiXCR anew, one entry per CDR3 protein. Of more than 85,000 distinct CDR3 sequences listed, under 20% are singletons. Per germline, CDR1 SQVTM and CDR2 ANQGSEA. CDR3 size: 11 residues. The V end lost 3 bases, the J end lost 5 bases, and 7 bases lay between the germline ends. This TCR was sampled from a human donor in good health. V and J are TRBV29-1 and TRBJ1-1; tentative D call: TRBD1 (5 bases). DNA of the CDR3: TGCAGCGTTGAGGCAGGGACTGAAGCTTTCTTT. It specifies CSVEAGTEAFF.